This TCR beta chain was recorded in a study of cytomegalovirus exposure and HLA in healthy donors. Study-wide points: Within the data, a cluster of highly shared sequence variants was likely a sequencing artifact. A later analysis found common viral pathogens apparently linked to several of the most significant clusters. According to reports, the classifier identified cytomegalovirus status with high specificity and sensitivity. In an earlier analysis, about 87% or about 30%: the productive usage of most TCR beta V segments.

The V gene's germline CDR1 is WNHNN and CDR2 SYGVQD (reference sequence). The CDR3 is made up of 14 amino acids. Trimming took 6 bases from V and 4 from J; bases not matched to a gene: 5. Worth noting for this clone: The antigen remains unidentified.

PCR used 60 Vbeta primers and 13 Jbeta primers. The repertoire was sequenced with immunoSEQ multiplex PCR; TCRdb's copy has only in-frame clones and lacks some. The sample holds around 190,000 clones, approximately 85% seen once. The rearrangement uses TRBV10-1 and TRBJ2-1; TRBD1 matches 8 bases. The receptor was isolated from a woman in her fifties or sixties in good health and CMV-seronegative. The sequenced material came from PBMCs. Here the CDR3 reads CASSRGRGYNEQFF. Here the CDR3 DNA reads TGCGCCAGCAGCAGGGGGCGAGGATACAATGAGCAGTTCTTC.